This T cell receptor (beta chain) came from a study of beta chain features in type 1 diabetes. The whole isolated RNA underwent reverse transcription, so sequencing captured expressed TCRB transcripts. Naive, central memory and regulatory T cell samples averaged about 3.57 million reads. The method was immunoSEQ multiplex PCR; TCRdb's version includes in-frame clones alone and lacks a portion of them. The sample has a few hundred thousand clones, approximately 16% seen once. Study results and caveats: Among all four CD4+ subsets, Type 1 diabetes patients had TCRB CDR3s that were moderately but significantly shorter. Sequencing the cDNA could make cells with high TCR expression show up more than they should.

The CDR3 sequence is 16 residues long. This clone was seen more than once but under ten times. Its antigen is unknown. The chain combines TRBV1 with TRBJ2-1; TRBD2 is taken as the D call from the table, unchecked against the DNA. TRBV1 corresponds to a pseudogene. The clonotype was recovered from a man in his late teens or twenties with type 1 diabetes. The sample comprised naive CD4+ T cells from blood. The CDR3 sequence is CTSSQLSRDYTNEQFF. Written as DNA, the CDR3 is TGCACCAGCAGCCAGCTCTCGCGGGACTACACCAATGAGCAGTTCTTC.